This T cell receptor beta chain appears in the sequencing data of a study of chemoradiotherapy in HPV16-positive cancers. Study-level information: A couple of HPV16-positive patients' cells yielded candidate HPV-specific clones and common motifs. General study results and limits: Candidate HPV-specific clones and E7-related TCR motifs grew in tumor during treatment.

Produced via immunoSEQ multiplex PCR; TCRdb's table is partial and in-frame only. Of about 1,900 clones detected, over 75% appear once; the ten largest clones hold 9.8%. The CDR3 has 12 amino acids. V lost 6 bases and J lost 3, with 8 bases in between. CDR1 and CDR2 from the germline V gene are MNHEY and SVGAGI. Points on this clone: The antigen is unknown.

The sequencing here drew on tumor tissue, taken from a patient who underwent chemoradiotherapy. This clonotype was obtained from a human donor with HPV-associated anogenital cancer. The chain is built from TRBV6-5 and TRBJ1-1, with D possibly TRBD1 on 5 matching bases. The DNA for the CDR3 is TGTGCCAGCAGGCCGACAGACACTGAAGCTTTCTTT. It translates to CASRPTDTEAFF.